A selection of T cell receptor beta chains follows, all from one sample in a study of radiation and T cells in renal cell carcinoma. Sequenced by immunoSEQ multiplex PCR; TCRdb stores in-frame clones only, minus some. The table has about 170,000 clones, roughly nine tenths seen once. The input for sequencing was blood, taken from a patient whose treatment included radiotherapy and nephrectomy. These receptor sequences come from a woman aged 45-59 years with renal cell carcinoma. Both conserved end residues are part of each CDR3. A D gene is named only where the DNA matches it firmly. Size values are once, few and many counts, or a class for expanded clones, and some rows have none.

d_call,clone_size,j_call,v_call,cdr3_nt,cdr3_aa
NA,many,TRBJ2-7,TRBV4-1,TGCGCCAGCAGCCAAGGAGTATGGGTCGAGCAGTACTTC,CASSQGVWVEQYF
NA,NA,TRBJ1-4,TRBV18,TGTGCCAGCTCACCACCAGTAGGGGATGGGGAAAAACTGTTTTTT,CASSPPVGDGEKLFF
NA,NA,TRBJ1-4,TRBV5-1,TGCGCCAGCAGCCCCGCCGGGACTAGGGATGAAAAACTGTTTTTT,CASSPAGTRDEKLFF
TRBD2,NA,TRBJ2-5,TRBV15,TGTGCCACCAGCAGAGATTGGGGGGGCCAAGAGACCCAGTACTTC,CATSRDWGGQETQYF
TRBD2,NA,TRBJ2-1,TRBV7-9,TGTGCCAGCAGCTTAGTAGCGGGGGGTAGCTCCTACAATGAGCAGTTCTTC,CASSLVAGGSSYNEQFF
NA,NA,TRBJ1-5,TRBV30,TGTGCCTGGAGCACACTAGGGGGATATCAGCCCCAGCATTTT,CAWSTLGGYQPQHF
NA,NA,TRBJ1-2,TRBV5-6,TGTGCCAGCAGCGAGGGTCGGTACTATGGCTACACCTTC,CASSEGRYYGYTF
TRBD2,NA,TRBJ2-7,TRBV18,TGTGCCAGCTCACGGACTAGCGGGGGAACCGTCTCCTACGAGCAGTACTTC,CASSRTSGGTVSYEQYF
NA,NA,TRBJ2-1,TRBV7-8,TGTGCCAGCAGCTTAAGAGGCAGGGTTAACAATGAGCAGTTCTTC,CASSLRGRVNNEQFF
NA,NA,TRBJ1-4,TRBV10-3,TGTGCCATCAGTATGACAAACGCCGATGAAAAACTGTTTTTT,CAISMTNADEKLFF
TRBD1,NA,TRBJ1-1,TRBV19,TGTGCCAGTAGTGACACAGGGGACACTGAAGCTTTCTTT,CASSDTGDTEAFF
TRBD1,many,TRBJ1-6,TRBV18,TGTGCCAGCCGAACAGGGGTGGGATATAATTCACCCCTCCACTTT,CASRTGVGYNSPLHF
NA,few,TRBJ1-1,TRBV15,TGTGCCACCAGCAGAGATCATAACACTGAAGCTTTCTTT,CATSRDHNTEAFF
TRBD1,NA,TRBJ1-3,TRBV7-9,TGTGCCAGCAGCTCCCCCAGGGGGACTGGAAACACCATATATTTT,CASSSPRGTGNTIYF
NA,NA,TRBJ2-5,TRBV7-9,TGTGCCAGCAGCCGCACCTGGGACCAAGAGACCCAGTACTTC,CASSRTWDQETQYF
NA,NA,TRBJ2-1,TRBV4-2,TGTGCCACCTCGCCGGGCCTGGGGTCCTACTCCAATGAGCAGTTCTTC,CATSPGLGSYSNEQFF
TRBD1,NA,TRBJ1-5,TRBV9,TGTGCCAGCAGCGCCGGCTCGGCAGGGGGTAGCAATCAGCCCCAGCATTTT,CASSAGSAGGSNQPQHF
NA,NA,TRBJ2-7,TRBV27,TGTGCCAGCAGTTTATTAATAGGGACTTACGAGCAGTACTTC,CASSLLIGTYEQYF
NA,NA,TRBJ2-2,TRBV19,TGTGCCAGTAGTATCGTTTTCCGCACCGGGGAGCTGTTTTTT,CASSIVFRTGELFF
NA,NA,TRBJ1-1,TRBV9,TGTGCCAGCAGCGCCGGGGACCACAACACTGAAGCTTTCTTT,CASSAGDHNTEAFF
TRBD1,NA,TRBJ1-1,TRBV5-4,TGTGCCAGCAGCGCCCTACAGGGGGCGAACACTGAAGCTTTCTTT,CASSALQGANTEAFF
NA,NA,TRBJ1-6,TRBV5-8,TGTGCCAGCAGCTCAGGGACACCTAATTATTCACCCCTCCACTTT,CASSSGTPNYSPLHF
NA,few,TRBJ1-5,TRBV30,TGTGCCTGGAGTGTTTGGGATAGCAATCAGCCCCAGCATTTT,CAWSVWDSNQPQHF
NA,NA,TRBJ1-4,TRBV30,TGTGCCTTCAGGGTCACGACTAATGAAAAACTGTTTTTT,CAFRVTTNEKLFF
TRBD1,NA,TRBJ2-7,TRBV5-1,TGCGCCAGCACCCCCGGGACAGCAAACTACGAGCAGTACTTC,CASTPGTANYEQYF
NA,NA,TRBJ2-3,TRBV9,TGTGCCAGCAGCGTATACTACGATAGTAATACGCAGTATTTT,CASSVYYDSNTQYF
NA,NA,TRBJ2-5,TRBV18,TGTGCCAGCTCACCACGCAGTATCCAAGAGACCCAGTACTTC,CASSPRSIQETQYF
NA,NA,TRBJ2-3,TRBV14,TGTGCCAGCAGCCAAGATCGCCGAGATACGCAGTATTTT,CASSQDRRDTQYF
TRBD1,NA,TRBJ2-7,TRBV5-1,TGCGCCAGCAGCTTGGTGGGACAGCCGAGCGGCGAGCAGTACTTC,CASSLVGQPSGEQYF
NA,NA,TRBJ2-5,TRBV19,TGTGCCAGTAGTTCCCGGAGGGGCTCGGAGACCCAGTACTTC,CASSSRRGSETQYF
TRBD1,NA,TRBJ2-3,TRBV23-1,TGCGCCAGCAGACAGATCCCCGGACAGGGGGAGACTACAGCAGATACGCAGTATTTT,CASRQIPGQGETTADTQYF
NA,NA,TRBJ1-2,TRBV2,TGTGCCAGCAGGGAAAGGGGGGCGCGGATCTATGGCTACACCTTC,CASRERGARIYGYTF
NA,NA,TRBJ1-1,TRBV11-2,TGTGCCAGCAGCTTAGGGAGGGACACTGAAGCTTTCTTT,CASSLGRDTEAFF
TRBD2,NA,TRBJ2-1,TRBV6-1,TGTGCCAGTCTAGCGGGACTCTACAATGAGCAGTTCTTC,CASLAGLYNEQFF
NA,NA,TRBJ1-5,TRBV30,TGTGCCTGGAGTGTGCCGAGTCGGGCCTATCAGCCCCAGCATTTT,CAWSVPSRAYQPQHF
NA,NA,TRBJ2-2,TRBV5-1,TGCGCCAGCAGCTTGGGTCCCGGGGAGCTGTTTTTT,CASSLGPGELFF
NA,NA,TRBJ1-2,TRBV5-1,TGCGCCAGCTCTGTAGGGGGGAATGGCTACACCTTC,CASSVGGNGYTF
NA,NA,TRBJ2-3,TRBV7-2,TGTGCCAGCACCTCATTATCGGCAGATACGCAGTATTTT,CASTSLSADTQYF
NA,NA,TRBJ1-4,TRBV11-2,TGTGCCAGCAGATGGGACCGTTCAACTAATGAAAAACTGTTTTTT,CASRWDRSTNEKLFF
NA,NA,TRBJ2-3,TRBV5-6,TGTGCCAGCAGCTTGTCTCTTGAAGGTCCCACAGATACGCAGTATTTT,CASSLSLEGPTDTQYF
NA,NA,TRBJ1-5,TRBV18,TGTGCCAGCTCGCTTGACAGATTCAATCAGCCCCAGCATTTT,CASSLDRFNQPQHF
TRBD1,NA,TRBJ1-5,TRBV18,TGTGCCAGCTCACGTCAGGGGGGGGTTCAGCCCCAGCATTTT,CASSRQGGVQPQHF
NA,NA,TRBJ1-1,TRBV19,TGTGCCAGTAGTATTTCAGCCAAGAACACTGAAGCTTTCTTT,CASSISAKNTEAFF